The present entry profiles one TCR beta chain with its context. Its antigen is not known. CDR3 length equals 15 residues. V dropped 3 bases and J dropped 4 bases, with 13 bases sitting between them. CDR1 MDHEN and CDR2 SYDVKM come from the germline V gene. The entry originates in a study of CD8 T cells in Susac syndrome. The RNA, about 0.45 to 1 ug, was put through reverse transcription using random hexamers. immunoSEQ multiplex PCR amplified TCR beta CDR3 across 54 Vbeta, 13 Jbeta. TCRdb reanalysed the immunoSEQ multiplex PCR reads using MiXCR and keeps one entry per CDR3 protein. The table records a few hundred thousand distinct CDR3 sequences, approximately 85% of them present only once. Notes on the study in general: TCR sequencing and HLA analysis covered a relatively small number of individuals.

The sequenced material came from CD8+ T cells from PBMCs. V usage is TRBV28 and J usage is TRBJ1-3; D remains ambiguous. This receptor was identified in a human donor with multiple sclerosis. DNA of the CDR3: TGTGCCAGCAGTTTGCCCCGGAGGGAAGGAAACACCATATATTTT. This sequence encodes CASSLPRREGNTIYF.